The rows below give T cell receptor beta chains drawn from one sample of a study of graft-versus-host responses after intestinal transplantation. For these TCRs, the target antigens are not known. Some clones are missing from TCRdb's copy, which holds only in-frame ones; the method was immunoSEQ multiplex PCR. The sample has some 81,000 clones; about 89% are singletons. Sequenced here: unstimulated CD4+ T cells sorted from spleen or lymph node cells, sampled before intestinal transplant. All receptors come from a human donor who received an intestinal transplant. Both conserved end residues are trimmed from each CDR3. Each record gives: V gene, CDR3 protein.

v_gene: TRBV28
CDR3aa: ASSNLHSGFSYNEQF

v_gene: TRBV27
CDR3aa: ASSLSRKANEKLF

v_gene: TRBV4-2
CDR3aa: ASSDGDRDQETQY

v_gene: TRBV12-5
CDR3aa: ASGYGAGGPNEQF

v_gene: TRBV5-1
CDR3aa: ASSTLGQGDSPLH

v_gene: TRBV15
CDR3aa: ATSGDLRSAGELF

v_gene: TRBV10-3
CDR3aa: AIREAGHTGELF

v_gene: TRBV7-9
CDR3aa: ASSQAASGNTIY

v_gene: TRBV6-1
CDR3aa: ASSVGGNEQY

v_gene: TRBV6-6
CDR3aa: ASSYSRGNTEAF

v_gene: TRBV4-1
CDR3aa: ASSQVQGTEAF

v_gene: TRBV4-1
CDR3aa: ASSQRGAGTDTQY

v_gene: TRBV4-2
CDR3aa: ASTLVTGENEKLF

v_gene: TRBV27
CDR3aa: ASWGQGRSYEQY

v_gene: TRBV11-2
CDR3aa: ASSRNGTIG

v_gene: TRBV30
CDR3aa: AWIRGTPYNEQF

v_gene: TRBV9
CDR3aa: ASSPRGGTRSGELF

v_gene: TRBV28
CDR3aa: ASSLWGSSYEQY

v_gene: TRBV11-2
CDR3aa: ASSLEQGPYGYT

v_gene: TRBV27
CDR3aa: ASSSQGLRSPLH

v_gene: TRBV9
CDR3aa: ASSVGGGESRNEQF

v_gene: TRBV19
CDR3aa: ASSALYRNQPQH

v_gene: TRBV27
CDR3aa: ASASWAGRSQPQH

v_gene: TRBV6-1
CDR3aa: AGEEETGANVLT

v_gene: TRBV5-1
CDR3aa: ASSFMLARTGNEQF

v_gene: TRBV5-1
CDR3aa: ASSPGQGSGANVLT

v_gene: TRBV5-4
CDR3aa: ASSPTGTGVNTEAF

v_gene: TRBV2
CDR3aa: ASSDGTSGRYNEQF

v_gene: TRBV28
CDR3aa: ASRKREGRSYNEQF

v_gene: TRBV28
CDR3aa: ASSLPGNGYT

v_gene: TRBV28
CDR3aa: ASRRGTLTWQPQH

v_gene: TRBV27
CDR3aa: ASSQTDRSASYNEQF

v_gene: TRBV28
CDR3aa: ASSLVGRATDTQY

v_gene: TRBV6-1
CDR3aa: ASSQATVPYEQY

v_gene: TRBV5-4
CDR3aa: ASSGRTSGGRQDTQY

v_gene: TRBV5-6
CDR3aa: ASSFQGGTEAF

v_gene: TRBV30
CDR3aa: AWSDITGPSYGYT

v_gene: TRBV11-2
CDR3aa: ASSLEGRNTGELF

v_gene: TRBV27
CDR3aa: ASRWTGDSNYGYT

v_gene: TRBV14
CDR3aa: ASSQEAQPQH

v_gene: TRBV6-6
CDR3aa: ATDRGSGNTIY

v_gene: TRBV6-1
CDR3aa: ASSAESWASYNSPLH

v_gene: TRBV18
CDR3aa: ASSPRRTSGGQETQY

v_gene: TRBV28
CDR3aa: ASSLKNPGTEGGYT

v_gene: TRBV6-5
CDR3aa: ASSPLAGGSGELF

v_gene: TRBV4-2
CDR3aa: ASSQAGRGNGNEQF

v_gene: TRBV4-2
CDR3aa: ASSQGIRQGEDYGYT

v_gene: TRBV4-1
CDR3aa: ASSPRDRGQLSGNTIY

v_gene: TRBV2
CDR3aa: ASSGGRGTGNTEAF

v_gene: TRBV6-1
CDR3aa: ASRLTGTSTDTQY

v_gene: TRBV10-3
CDR3aa: AISEGQPTNYGYT